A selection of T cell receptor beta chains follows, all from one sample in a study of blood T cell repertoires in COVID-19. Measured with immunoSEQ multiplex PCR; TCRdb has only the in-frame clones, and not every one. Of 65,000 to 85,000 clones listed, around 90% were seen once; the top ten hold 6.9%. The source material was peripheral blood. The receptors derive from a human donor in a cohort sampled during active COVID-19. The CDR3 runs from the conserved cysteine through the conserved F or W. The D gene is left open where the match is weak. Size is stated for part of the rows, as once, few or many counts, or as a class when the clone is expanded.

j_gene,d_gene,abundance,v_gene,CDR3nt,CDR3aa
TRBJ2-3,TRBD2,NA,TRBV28,TGTGCCAGTTCGGGAGGGCCCACAGATACGCAGTATTTT,CASSGGPTDTQYF
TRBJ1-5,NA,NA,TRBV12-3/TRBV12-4,TGTGCCAGCAGACAAGGACAAAACCAGCCCCAGCATTTT,CASRQGQNQPQHF
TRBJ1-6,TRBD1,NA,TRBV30,TGTGCCTGGATCCTCCGGCACCCGGGACAGGGAGGTGAGAATTCACCCCTCCACTTT,CAWILRHPGQGGENSPLHF
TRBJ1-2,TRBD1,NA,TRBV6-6,TGTGCCAGCAGTTTGGGACAGACTAACTATGGCTACACCTTC,CASSLGQTNYGYTF
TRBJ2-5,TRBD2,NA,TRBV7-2,TGTGCCAGCAGCTTGAACCGCGGGAGACAAGAGACCCAGTACTTC,CASSLNRGRQETQYF
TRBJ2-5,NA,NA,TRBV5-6,TGTGCCAGCAGCTTGGTCGCGGTAAAAGAGACCCAGTACTTC,CASSLVAVKETQYF
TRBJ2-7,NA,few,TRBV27,TGTGCCAGCAGTAGTTTCGAAAGGGGGTACGAGCAGTACTTC,CASSSFERGYEQYF
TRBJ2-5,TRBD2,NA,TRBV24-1,TGTGCCACCAGTGATAATATAGCGGGGGGCCGTAGAGGGGAAGAGACCCAGTACTTC,CATSDNIAGGRRGEETQYF
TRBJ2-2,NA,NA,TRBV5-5,TGTGCCAGCAGCTTGGGAGGCTGGACACCCCCCGGGGAGCTGTTTTTT,CASSLGGWTPPGELFF
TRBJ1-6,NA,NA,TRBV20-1,TGCAGTGCTAGTGGGCAGGAGGGTTCACCCCTCCACTTT,CSASGQEGSPLHF